Below, 14 T cell receptor beta chains from the same sample are listed, as sequenced in a study of identical twins. TCRdb reanalysed the 5' RACE reads using MiXCR and keeps one entry per CDR3 protein. The sample consists of 450,000 to 650,000 distinct CDR3 sequences, roughly 9.5% of them appearing once. This sample also appeared in a second study, on yellow fever vaccine responses in identical twins.

The source material was PBMCs. The receptor set was obtained from a woman aged 18-29 years in good health.

This clonotype was counted a single time. The genes are TRBV29-1 and TRBJ1-5; tentative D call: TRBD1 (5 bases). Trimming stripped 5 bases from V and 7 bases from J, with 15 bases between. CDR3 length: 13 residues. CDR1 is SQVTM, CDR2 ANQGSEA, per germline. DNA of the CDR3: TGCAGCGTTACCCTTCAGGAGGGGCAGCCCCAGCATTTT. Its translation: CSVTLQEGQPQHF.

This clonotype was seen at least ten times. The J gene is TRBJ1-5, the V gene TRBV6-4, with D unclear. V was cut by 5 bases and J by 5 bases, with 10 bases left in between. CDR1 and CDR2 from the germline V gene are MRHNA and SNTAGT. This CDR3 is built from 13 residues. This chain's CDR3 is CASSYQPDQPQHF. CDR3 coding DNA: TGTGCCAGCAGTTACCAACCCGATCAGCCCCAGCATTTT.

There are many counts of this clonotype. The V and J genes are TRBV5-1 and TRBJ2-2; 9 nucleotides line up with TRBD2. J gave up 3 bases and V 7 bases, and 7 bases lay outside the gene matches. The CDR3 contains 15 residues. Germline values: CDR1 SGHRS, CDR2 YFSETQ. In DNA form, the CDR3 reads TGCGCCAGCCAACCGACTAGCGGATACACCGGGGAGCTGTTTTTT. This encodes CASQPTSGYTGELFF.

The CDR3 sequence: CAWSVLGYEQYF. CDR3 coding DNA: TGTGCCTGGAGTGTATTAGGGTACGAGCAGTACTTC. This chain links TRBV30 with TRBJ2-7, with D unclear. V lost 0 bases, J lost 4 bases, and 7 bases lay in between. The germline gives CDR1 GTSNPN, CDR2 SVGIG (reference sequence). The CDR3 runs 12 residues.

In its sample, this clonotype was seen a few times. The chain joins TRBV28 to TRBJ2-1, with 7 bases matching TRBD2. The germline V gene has CDR1 MDHEN and CDR2 SYDVKM. Losses at the gene ends were 2 bases for V and 6 bases for J; bases not matched to a gene: 10. The CDR3 runs 16 residues. This chain's CDR3 is CASSLAAGVYPNEQFF. DNA of the CDR3: TGTGCCAGCAGTTTAGCGGCGGGAGTTTATCCCAATGAGCAGTTCTTC.

V gene TRBV6-2 or TRBV6-3 combines with J gene TRBJ2-3; the match to TRBD1 covers 8 bases. This CDR3 spans 18 amino acids. Unmatched junction bases numbered 15, after V lost 6 bases and J lost 1 base. CDR1 MNHEY and CDR2 SVGEGT come from the germline V gene. CDR3 sequence reads: CASSRQPPGTGRTDTQYF. The DNA for the CDR3 is TGTGCCAGCAGCAGACAACCTCCAGGGACAGGCCGCACAGATACGCAGTATTTT.

This clonotype was seen a handful of times. The gene calls are TRBV6-1 and TRBJ1-1; TRBD1 matches at 10 bases. V shed 6 bases, J shed 2 bases, and the junction held 9 bases outside the gene matches. There are 16 residues in the CDR3. Germline V gives CDR1 MNHNS, CDR2 SASEGT. This CDR3 is CASRGRTGGPNTEAFF. For the CDR3, the DNA is TGTGCCAGCAGAGGCCGGACAGGGGGTCCAAACACTGAAGCTTTCTTT.

The V call is TRBV7-9, the J call TRBJ1-5; TRBD1 matches 8 bases. Trimming removed 5 bases from V and 3 bases from J; junction bases left unmatched: 3. The length of the CDR3 is 14 residues. Per germline, CDR1 SEHNR and CDR2 FQNEAQ (reference sequence). The CDR3 bases are TGTGCCAGCAGCCCGGACAGGGCCAATCAGCCCCAGCATTTT. This codes for CASSPDRANQPQHF.

J is TRBJ2-7 and V is TRBV5-1; TRBD2 agrees at 7 bases. The CDR3 runs 16 residues. The V gene end was trimmed by 0 bases and the J gene end by 1 base; junction bases not matched to a gene: 7. Per germline, CDR1 SGHRS and CDR2 YFSETQ. Written as DNA, the CDR3 is TGCGCCAGCAGCTTGGCCATTGGTAGCGGGTCCTACGAGCAGTACTTC. It translates to CASSLAIGSGSYEQYF.

The genes are TRBV19 and TRBJ2-1; 14 positions agree with TRBD2. The CDR3 sequence is 18 residues long. J lost 6 bases, V lost 1 base, and 8 bases had no gene match. Germline assignment: CDR1 LNHDA and CDR2 SQIVND (reference sequence). In nucleotides, the CDR3 is TGTGCCAGTAGTATAGGACTAGCGGGAGGGCCCCGAGGCAATGAGCAGTTCTTC. Encoded protein: CASSIGLAGGPRGNEQFF.

The gene calls are TRBV5-1 and TRBJ2-7; 11 positions match TRBD1. Looked up from germline, CDR1 is SGHRS and CDR2 is YFSETQ. The CDR3 contains 16 residues. V shed 0 bases, J shed 2 bases, and the junction held 4 bases outside the gene matches. CDR3 sequence (DNA): TGCGCCAGCAGCTTGGGGCCGGGACAGGGGGCCTACGAGCAGTACTTC. It is translated as CASSLGPGQGAYEQYF.

This clonotype showed up many times. The chain employs TRBV6-5 and TRBJ1-5, with a weak D call TRBD1 (6 bases). CDR1 and CDR2 from the germline V gene are MNHEY and SVGAGI. The V end was cut by 0 bases, the J end by 6 bases, with 12 bases between. There are 15 residues in the CDR3. The CDR3, as DNA: TGTGCCAGCAGTTACTCGAAACAGGGCGGTCAGCCCCAGCATTTT. The encoded protein is CASSYSKQGGQPQHF.

The chain has TRBV4-1 and TRBJ1-5; the D gene is possibly TRBD1 (6 bases). The CDR3 extends over 15 amino acids. From germline, CDR1 is MGHRA and CDR2 YSYEKL. The germline V and J ends were trimmed by 6 bases and 4 bases, with 16 bases remaining between them. In nucleotides, the CDR3 is TGCGCCAGCAGACTTCTGAACAGGGATAATCAGCCCCAGCATTTT. Amino acids: CASRLLNRDNQPQHF.

This clonotype was seen at least ten times. The chain combines TRBV7-2 with TRBJ1-2, with D maybe TRBD1 (5 bases). Germline V gives CDR1 SGHTA, CDR2 FQGNSA. This CDR3 contains 14 residues. Trimming shortened V by 5 bases and J by 1 base, and 11 bases separated the two germline ends. In DNA, the CDR3 is TGTGCCAGCAGCAAAGGGGCGGATAACTATGGCTACACCTTC. Amino acids: CASSKGADNYGYTF.